This entry describes one T cell receptor (beta chain). What it binds is not known. V gave up 4 bases and J gave up 6 bases, with 18 bases separating them. The CDR3 consists of 15 residues. CDR1 is MNHEY and CDR2 is SVGAGI in the germline V gene. PCR was performed using 60 Vbeta and 13 Jbeta primers. As handled by the study authors: Later work found approximately 87 million unique TCR beta chains, with approximately 12 million shared. Some clones are missing from TCRdb's copy, which holds only in-frame ones; the method was immunoSEQ multiplex PCR. The DNA was the basis for D and trimming; V, J and clone size are from that table. Here the sample spans approximately 140,000 clones, around 84% being singletons. This sample stems from a study of cytomegalovirus exposure and HLA in healthy donors. The overall study: Inside one of the first data releases sat roughly 80 million unique TCRs taken from HLA-typed donors.

General observations from the study: The study assumed roughly uniform donor sequencing depth for presence/absence analyses. Segments of the TCR beta V type were, in most cases, productive about 87% or about 30% of the time in an earlier analysis.

The source of this sequence is a man in his forties or fifties in good health and CMV-seronegative. Sequences were obtained from PBMCs. The chain links TRBV6-5 to TRBJ1-1; D ambiguous. The CDR3 sequence: CASSLEASPPSEAFF. The CDR3 DNA reads TGTGCCAGCAGTTTGGAGGCCAGCCCTCCTTCTGAAGCTTTCTTT.